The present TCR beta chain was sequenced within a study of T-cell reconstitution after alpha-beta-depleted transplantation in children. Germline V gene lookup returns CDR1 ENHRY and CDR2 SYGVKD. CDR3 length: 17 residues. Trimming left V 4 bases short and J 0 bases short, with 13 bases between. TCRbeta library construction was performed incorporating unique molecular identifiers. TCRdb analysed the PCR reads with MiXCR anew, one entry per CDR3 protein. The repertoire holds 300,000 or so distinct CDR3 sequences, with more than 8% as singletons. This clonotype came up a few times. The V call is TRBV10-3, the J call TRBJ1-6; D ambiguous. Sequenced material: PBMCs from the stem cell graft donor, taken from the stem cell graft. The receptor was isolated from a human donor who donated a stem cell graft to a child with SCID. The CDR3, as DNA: TGTGCCATCAGTGGACCCCACATACCCTCCTATAATTCACCCCTCCACTTT. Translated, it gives CAISGPHIPSYNSPLHF.